This TCR beta chain was identified in a study of CD8 T cells in ankylosing spondylitis. Study results and limitations: Disease-linked clones were reportedly significantly enriched in matched ankylosing spondylitis synovial fluid. Disease-linked clones bore a CD8+ phenotype, appearing relatively rarely in peripheral blood. Made up of under ten highly homologous variants, a TCR beta motif appeared characteristic of ankylosing spondylitis blood.

With respect to this clonotype: Its target is not known.

Libraries for TCR beta were made by quantitative 5'-RACE with molecular barcodes. Each CDR3 protein is one row after TCRdb ran MiXCR on the 5' RACE reads. Of 800,000 to 900,000 distinct CDR3 sequences listed, approximately 10% are singletons. The sequenced material came from blood, either unsorted or a sorted T cell fraction (not recorded which). The clonotype originates from a male donor with ankylosing spondylitis.

CDR3 coding DNA: TGTGCCAGCAGCTTAACGGGACAGTCCAATGAGCAGTTCTTC. Its protein is CASSLTGQSNEQFF. V usage is TRBV7-2 and J usage is TRBJ2-1, with 7 bases identical to TRBD1. Trimming at V came to 2 bases and at J to 6 bases, leaving 4 bases not matched to a gene. The CDR3 is 14 amino acids. CDR1 is SGHTA, CDR2 FQGNSA, per germline.